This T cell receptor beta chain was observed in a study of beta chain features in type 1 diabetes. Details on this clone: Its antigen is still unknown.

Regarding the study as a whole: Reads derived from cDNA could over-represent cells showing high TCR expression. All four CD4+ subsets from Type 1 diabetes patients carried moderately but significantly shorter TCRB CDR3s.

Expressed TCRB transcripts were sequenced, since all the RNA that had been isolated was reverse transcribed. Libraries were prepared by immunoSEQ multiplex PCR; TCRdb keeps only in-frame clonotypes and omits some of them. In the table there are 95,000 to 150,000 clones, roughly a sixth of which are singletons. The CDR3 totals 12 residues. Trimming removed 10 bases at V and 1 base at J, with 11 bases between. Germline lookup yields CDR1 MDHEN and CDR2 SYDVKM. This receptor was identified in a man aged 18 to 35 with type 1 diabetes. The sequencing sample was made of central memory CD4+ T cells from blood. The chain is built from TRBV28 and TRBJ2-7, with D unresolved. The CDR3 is CAILSRSYEQYF. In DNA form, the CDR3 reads TGTGCCATCCTCTCCCGGTCCTACGAGCAGTACTTC.